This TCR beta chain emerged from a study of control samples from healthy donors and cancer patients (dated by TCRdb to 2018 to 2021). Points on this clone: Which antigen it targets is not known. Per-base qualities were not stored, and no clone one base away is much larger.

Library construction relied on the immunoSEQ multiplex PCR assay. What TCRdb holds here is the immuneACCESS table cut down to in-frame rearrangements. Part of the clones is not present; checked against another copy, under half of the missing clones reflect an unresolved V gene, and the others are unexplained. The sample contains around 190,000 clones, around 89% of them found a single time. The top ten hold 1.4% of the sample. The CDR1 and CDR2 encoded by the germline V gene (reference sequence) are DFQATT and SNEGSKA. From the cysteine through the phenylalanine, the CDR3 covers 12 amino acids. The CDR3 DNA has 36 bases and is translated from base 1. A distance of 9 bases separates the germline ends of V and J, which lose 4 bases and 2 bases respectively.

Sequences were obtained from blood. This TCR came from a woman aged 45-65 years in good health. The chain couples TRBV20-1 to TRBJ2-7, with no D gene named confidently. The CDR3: CSATDDPYEQYF. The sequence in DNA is TGCAGTGCTACTGACGACCCCTACGAGCAGTACTTC.